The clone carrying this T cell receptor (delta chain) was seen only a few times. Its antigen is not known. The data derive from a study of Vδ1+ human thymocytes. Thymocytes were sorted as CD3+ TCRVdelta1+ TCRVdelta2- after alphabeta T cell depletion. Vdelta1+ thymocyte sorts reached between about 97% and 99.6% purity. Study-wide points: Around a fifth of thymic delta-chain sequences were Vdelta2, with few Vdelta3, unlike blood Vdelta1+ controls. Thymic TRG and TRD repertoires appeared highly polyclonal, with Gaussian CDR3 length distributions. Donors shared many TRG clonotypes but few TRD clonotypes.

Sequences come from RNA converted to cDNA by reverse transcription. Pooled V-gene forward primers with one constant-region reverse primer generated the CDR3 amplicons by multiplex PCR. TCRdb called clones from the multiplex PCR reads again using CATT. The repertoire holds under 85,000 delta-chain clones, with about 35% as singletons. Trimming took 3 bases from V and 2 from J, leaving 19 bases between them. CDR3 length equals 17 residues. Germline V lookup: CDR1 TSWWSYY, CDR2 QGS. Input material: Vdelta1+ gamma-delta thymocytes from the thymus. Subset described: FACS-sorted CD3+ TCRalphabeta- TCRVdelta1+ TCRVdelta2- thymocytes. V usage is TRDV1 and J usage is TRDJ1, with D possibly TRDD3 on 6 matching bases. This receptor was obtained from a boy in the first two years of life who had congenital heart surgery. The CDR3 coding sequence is TGTGCTCTTGGGGATACGCCGGGGGGAGGCGAGACCGATAAACTCATCTTT. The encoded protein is CALGDTPGGGETDKLIF.